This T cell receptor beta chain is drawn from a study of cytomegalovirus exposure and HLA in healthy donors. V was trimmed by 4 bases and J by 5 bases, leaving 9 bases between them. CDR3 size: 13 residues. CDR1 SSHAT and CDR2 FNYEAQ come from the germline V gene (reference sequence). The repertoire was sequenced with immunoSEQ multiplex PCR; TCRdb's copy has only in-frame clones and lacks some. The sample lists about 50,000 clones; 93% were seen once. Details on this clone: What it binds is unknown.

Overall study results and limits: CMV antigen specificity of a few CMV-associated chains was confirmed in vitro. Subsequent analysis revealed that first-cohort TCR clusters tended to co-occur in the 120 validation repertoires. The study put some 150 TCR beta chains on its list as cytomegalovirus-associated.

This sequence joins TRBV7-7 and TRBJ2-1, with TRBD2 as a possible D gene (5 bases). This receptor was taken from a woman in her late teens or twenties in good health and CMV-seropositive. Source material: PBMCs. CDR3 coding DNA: TGTGCCAGCAGCTATAGCGCCGACAATGAGCAGTTCTTC. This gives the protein CASSYSADNEQFF. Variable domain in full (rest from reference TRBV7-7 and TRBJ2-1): GAGVSQSPRYKVTKRGQDVTLRCDPISSHATLYWYQQALGQGPEFLTYFNYEAQPDKSGLPSDRFSAERPEGSISTLTIQRTEQRDSAMYRCASSYSADNEQFFGPGTRLTVL.